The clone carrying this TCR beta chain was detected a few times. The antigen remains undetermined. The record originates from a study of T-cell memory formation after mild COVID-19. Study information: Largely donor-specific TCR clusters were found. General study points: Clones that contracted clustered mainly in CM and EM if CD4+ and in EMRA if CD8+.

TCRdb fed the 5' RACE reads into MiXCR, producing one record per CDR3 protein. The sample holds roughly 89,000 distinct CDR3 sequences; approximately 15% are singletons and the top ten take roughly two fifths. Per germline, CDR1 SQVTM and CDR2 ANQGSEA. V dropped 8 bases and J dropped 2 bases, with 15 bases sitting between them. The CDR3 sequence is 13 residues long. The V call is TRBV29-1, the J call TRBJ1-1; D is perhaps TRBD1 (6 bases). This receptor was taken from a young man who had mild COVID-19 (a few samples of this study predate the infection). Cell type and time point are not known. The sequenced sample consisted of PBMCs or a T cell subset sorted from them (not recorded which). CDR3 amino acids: CSYRAGANTEAFF. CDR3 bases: TGCAGCTATCGAGCGGGGGCTAACACTGAAGCTTTCTTT.